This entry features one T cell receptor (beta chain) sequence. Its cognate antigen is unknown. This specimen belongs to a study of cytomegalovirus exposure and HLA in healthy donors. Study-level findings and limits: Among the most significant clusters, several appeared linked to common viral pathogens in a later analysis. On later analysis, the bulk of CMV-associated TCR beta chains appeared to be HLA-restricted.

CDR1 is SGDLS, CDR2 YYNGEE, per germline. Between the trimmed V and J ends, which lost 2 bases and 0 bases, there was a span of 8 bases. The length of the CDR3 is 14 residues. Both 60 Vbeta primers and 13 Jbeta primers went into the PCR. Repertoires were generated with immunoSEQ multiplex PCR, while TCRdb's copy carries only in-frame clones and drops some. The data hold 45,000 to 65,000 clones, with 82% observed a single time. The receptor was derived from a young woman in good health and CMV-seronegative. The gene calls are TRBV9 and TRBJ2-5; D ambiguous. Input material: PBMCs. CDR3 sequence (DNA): TGTGCCAGCAGCGTGTGGCTAGACCAAGAGACCCAGTACTTC. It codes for CASSVWLDQETQYF. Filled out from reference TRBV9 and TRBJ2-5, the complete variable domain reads DSGVTQTPKHLITATGQRVTLRCSPRSGDLSVYWYQQSLDQGLQFLIQYYNGEERAKGNILERFSAQQFPDLHSELNLSSLELGDSALYFCASSVWLDQETQYFGPGTRLLVL.